The following is a TCR beta chain sequence with its context. Its specificity is not known. The source of the sample is a study of shared clonotypes between healthy human individuals. TCRdb's table, derived via immunoSEQ multiplex PCR, lists solely in-frame clones and lacks some. The sample carries around 2.5 million clones, 80% to 95% recorded once. Study-level results: Blood alone was sampled, and tissue repertoires likely differ.

Germline V gene sequence: CDR1 MNHNS, CDR2 SASEGT. The V and J ends lost 2 bases and 3 bases respectively, with 14 bases between them. The CDR3 has 15 amino acids. This rearrangement joins TRBV6-1 to TRBJ2-7; a weak D match, TRBD1 (7 bases). The sequence derives from a man between 18 and 35 years old in good health. Some clones in this sample may be carry-over from other donors' samples. What was sequenced was naive CD4+ T cells from PBMCs. Subset meaning: CD45RA+ positively selected. The CDR3 is CASSERAGGFYEQYF. CDR3 coding DNA: TGTGCCAGCAGTGAAAGGGCAGGGGGGTTCTACGAGCAGTACTTC.